Described below is a single T cell receptor (beta chain) sequence and its context. Its antigen is still unknown. This CDR3 comprises 13 residues. Germline V gene sequence: CDR1 SGHRS, CDR2 YFSETQ. V was cut by 0 bases and J by 5 bases, with 7 bases left in between. These data are taken from a study of OX40 agonist ivuxolimab in advanced cancers. Study context: Patients received the agonistic anti-OX40 (CD134) antibody ivuxolimab.

Prior autoimmune disease or systemic immunosuppression barred patients. The study's findings and limits: CD8+ T cells showed, on average, more clonal expansion than CD4+ cells. At doses 0.1 to 3.0 mg/kg, CD4+ and CD8+ clones expanded.

Here immunoSEQ multiplex PCR was the method, and the copy in TCRdb shows in-frame clones only, minus some. The table shows around 74,000 clones, with about 92% occurring only once. This TCR was recovered from an adult with an advanced solid tumor such as melanoma, head and neck, liver or kidney cancer. Sample: CD4+ or CD8+ T cells sorted from blood, taken in a trial of the OX40 agonist ivuxolimab. This chain uses TRBV5-1 with TRBJ2-3; D is unclear. For the CDR3, the DNA is TGCGCCAGCAGCTTGGCCTCTCTAGATACGCAGTATTTT. Residues: CASSLASLDTQYF.